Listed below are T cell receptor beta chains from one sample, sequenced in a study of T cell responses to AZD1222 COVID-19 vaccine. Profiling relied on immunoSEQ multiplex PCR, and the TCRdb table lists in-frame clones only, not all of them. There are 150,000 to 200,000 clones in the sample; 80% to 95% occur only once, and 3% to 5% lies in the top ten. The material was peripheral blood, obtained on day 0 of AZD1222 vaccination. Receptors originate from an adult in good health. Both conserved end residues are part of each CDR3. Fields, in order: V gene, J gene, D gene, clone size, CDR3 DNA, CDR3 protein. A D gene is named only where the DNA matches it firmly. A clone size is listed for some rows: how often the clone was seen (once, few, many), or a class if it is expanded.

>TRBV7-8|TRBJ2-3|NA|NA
TGTGCCAGCAGCCAAAGAGCAGATACGCAGTATTTT
CASSQRADTQYF
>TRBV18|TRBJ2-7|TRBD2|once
TGTGCCAGCTCACCTCAGCGGGAGGGTATCTACGAGCAGTACTTC
CASSPQREGIYEQYF
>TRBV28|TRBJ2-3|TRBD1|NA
TGTGCCAGCAGCCCAGACTCCGGGACAGGGATTTTT
CASSPDSGTGIF
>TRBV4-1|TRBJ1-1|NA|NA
TGCGCCAGCAGCCTGGGGGCTGAAGCTTTCTTT
CASSLGAEAFF
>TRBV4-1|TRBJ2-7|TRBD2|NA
TGCGCCAGCAGCCAAGATAGCGGGAGGGACTTGGGCGAGCAGTACTTC
CASSQDSGRDLGEQYF
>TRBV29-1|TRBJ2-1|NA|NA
TGCAGCGTTGGGGGGCCGCTCCACGACAATGAGCAGTTCTTC
CSVGGPLHDNEQFF
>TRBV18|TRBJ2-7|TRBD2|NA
TGTGCCAGCTCACCACCTGGGGGGGCCTACGAGCAGTACTTC
CASSPPGGAYEQYF
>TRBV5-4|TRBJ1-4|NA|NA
TGTGCCAGCAGTCCCGAACCTGGGTTTGGTGAAAAACTGTTTTTT
CASSPEPGFGEKLFF
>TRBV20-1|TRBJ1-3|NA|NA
TGCAGTGCTAGTGAAGGGGCGGGGGTGAACACCATATATTTT
CSASEGAGVNTIYF
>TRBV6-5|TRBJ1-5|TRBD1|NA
TGTGCCAGCAACCCGGGACAGGGACTCAATCAGCCCCAGCATTTT
CASNPGQGLNQPQHF
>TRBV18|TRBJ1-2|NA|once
TGTGCCAGCTCACCCTTGGGACTGCATCCGGACGACGGCTACACCTTC
CASSPLGLHPDDGYTF
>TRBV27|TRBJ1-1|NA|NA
TGTGCCAGCAGTCCCTCCTTGACCTGGCGCTCTGAAGCTTTCTTT
CASSPSLTWRSEAFF
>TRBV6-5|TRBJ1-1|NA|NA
TGTGCCAGCAGTTATGGGACTCCAATGAACACTGAAGCTTTCTTT
CASSYGTPMNTEAFF
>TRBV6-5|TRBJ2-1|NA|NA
TGTGCCAGCACCTCGAGTAGCGGTCACAATGAGCAGTTCTTC
CASTSSSGHNEQFF
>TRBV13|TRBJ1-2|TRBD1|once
TGTGCCAGCAGCTTGATTGGGCAGGGGGCGCCCAACGGCTACACCTTC
CASSLIGQGAPNGYTF
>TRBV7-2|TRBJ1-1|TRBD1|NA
TGTGCCAGCAGATATACGGACAGGGGTAATACTGAAGCTTTCTTT
CASRYTDRGNTEAFF
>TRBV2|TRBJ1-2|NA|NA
TGTGCCAGCAGTGATTTGTCCCAGGTTTTGAGGGGTTACACCTTC
CASSDLSQVLRGYTF
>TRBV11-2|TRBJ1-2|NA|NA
TGTGCCAGCAGTCCTACAGGGCCCACTTATGGCTACACCTTC
CASSPTGPTYGYTF
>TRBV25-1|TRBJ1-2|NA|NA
TGTGCCAGCAGTGGGTTTGAGACAAAGAACTATGGCTACACCTTC
CASSGFETKNYGYTF
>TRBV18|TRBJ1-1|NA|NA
TGTGCCAGCTCACCAATCCGGGACACTGAAGCTTTCTTT
CASSPIRDTEAFF
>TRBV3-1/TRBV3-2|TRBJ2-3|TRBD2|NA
TGTGCCAGCAGCCAAGATGTACCGGGACTAGCGCGACCGGGGTGGACGCAGTATTTT
CASSQDVPGLARPGWTQYF
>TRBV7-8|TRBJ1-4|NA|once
TGTGCCAGCAGCCCCTATATAAAGGTCATTAATAATGAAAAACTGTTTTTT
CASSPYIKVINNEKLFF
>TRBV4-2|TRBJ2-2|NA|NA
TGTGCCAGCAGCCCCGGTAGGGCCCTAGGTGGGGCCGGGGAGCTGTTTTTT
CASSPGRALGGAGELFF
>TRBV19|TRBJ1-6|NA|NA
TGTGCCAGTACCGACGGAGGACTTTTTAATTCACCCCTCCACTTT
CASTDGGLFNSPLHF
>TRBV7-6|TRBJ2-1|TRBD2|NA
TGTGCCAGCAGCTTACTAGCGGATTACAATGAGCAGTTCTTC
CASSLLADYNEQFF
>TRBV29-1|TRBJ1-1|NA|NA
TGCAGCGTTCGGGGGCTACTGAACACTGAAGCTTTCTTT
CSVRGLLNTEAFF
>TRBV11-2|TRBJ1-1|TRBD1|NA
TGTGCCAGCAGCCCTCGACGACAGGGGAACACTGAAGCTTTCTTT
CASSPRRQGNTEAFF
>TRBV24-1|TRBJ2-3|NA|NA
TGTGCCACCAGTGATTCACGGGGCGGTAGCACAGATACGCAGTATTTT
CATSDSRGGSTDTQYF
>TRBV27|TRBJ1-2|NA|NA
TGTGCCAGCAGTTTAAGTCCCTTCTCTAACTATGGCTACACCTTC
CASSLSPFSNYGYTF
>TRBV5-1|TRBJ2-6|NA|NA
TGCGCCAGCAGCTTCGATGGTCTGGGGGCCAACGTCCTGACTTTC
CASSFDGLGANVLTF
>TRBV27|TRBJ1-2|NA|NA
TGTGCCAGCAGTTCTCCGTCATCGGGAGACTATGGCTACACCTTC
CASSSPSSGDYGYTF
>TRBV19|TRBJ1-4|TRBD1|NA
TGTGCCAGTAGTATGATGACAGGGATTCAAAAACTGTTTTTT
CASSMMTGIQKLFF
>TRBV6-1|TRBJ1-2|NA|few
TGTGCCAGCAGTGAAATATACAGGGTAGTAGATGGCTACACCTTC
CASSEIYRVVDGYTF
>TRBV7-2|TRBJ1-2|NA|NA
TGTGCCAGCAGCCTATCGACAGCCGGTTACTATGGCTACACCTTC
CASSLSTAGYYGYTF
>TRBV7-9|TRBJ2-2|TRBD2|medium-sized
TGTGCCAGCACCCACGGCGGGACTAGCGGCACCGGGGAGCTGTTTTTT
CASTHGGTSGTGELFF
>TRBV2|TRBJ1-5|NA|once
TGTGCCAGCAGGTGGGTGGGCAGCAATCAGCCCCAGCATTTT
CASRWVGSNQPQHF